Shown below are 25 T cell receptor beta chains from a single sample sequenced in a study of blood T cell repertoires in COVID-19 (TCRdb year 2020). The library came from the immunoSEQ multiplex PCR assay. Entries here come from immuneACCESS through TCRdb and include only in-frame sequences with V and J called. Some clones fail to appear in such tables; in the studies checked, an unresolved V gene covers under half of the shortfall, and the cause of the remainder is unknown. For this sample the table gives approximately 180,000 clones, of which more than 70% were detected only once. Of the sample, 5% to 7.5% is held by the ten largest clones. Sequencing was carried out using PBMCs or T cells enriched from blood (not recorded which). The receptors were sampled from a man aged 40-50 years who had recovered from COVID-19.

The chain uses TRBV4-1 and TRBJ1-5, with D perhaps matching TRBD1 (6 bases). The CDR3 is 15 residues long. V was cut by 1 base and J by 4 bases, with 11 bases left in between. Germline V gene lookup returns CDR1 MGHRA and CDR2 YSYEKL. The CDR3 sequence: CASSQGTEWNQPQHF. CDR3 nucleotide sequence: TGCGCCAGCAGCCAAGGGACAGAGTGGAATCAGCCCCAGCATTTT.

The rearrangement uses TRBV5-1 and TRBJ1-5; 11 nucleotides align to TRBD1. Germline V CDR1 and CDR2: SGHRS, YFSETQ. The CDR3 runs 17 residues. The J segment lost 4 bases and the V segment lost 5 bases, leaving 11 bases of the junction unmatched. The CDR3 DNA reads TGCGCCAGCAGGGAGCCCGGGACAGGGGGTTGGAATCAGCCCCAGCATTTT. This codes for CASREPGTGGWNQPQHF.

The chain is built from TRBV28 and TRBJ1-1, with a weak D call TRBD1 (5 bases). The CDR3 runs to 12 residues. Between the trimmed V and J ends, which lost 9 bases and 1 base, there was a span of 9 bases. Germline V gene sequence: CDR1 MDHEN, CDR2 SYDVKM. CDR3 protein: CARQEPNTEAFF. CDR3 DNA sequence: TGTGCCAGACAGGAACCGAACACTGAAGCTTTCTTT.

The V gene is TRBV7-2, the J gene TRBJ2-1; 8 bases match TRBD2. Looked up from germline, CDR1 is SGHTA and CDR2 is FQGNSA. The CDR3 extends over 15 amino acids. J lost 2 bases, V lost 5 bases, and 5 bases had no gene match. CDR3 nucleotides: TGTGCCAGCAGCGTTAGCGGGACGACCTACAATGAGCAGTTCTTC. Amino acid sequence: CASSVSGTTYNEQFF.

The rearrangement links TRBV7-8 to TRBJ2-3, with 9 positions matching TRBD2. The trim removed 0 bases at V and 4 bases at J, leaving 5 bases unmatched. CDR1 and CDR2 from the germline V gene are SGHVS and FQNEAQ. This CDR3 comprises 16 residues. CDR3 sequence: CASSLAPTSGSDTQYF. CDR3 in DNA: TGTGCCAGCAGCTTAGCACCCACTAGCGGGTCAGATACGCAGTATTTT. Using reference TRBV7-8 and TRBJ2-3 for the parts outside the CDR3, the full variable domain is GAGVSQSPRYKVAKRGQDVALRCDPISGHVSLFWYQQALGQGPEFLTYFQNEAQLDKSGLPSDRFFAERPEGSVSTLKIQRTQQEDSAVYLCASSLAPTSGSDTQYFGPGTRLTVL.

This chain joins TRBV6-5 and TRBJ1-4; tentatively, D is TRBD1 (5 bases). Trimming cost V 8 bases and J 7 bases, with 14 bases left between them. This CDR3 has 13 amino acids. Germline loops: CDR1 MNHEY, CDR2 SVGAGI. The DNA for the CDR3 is TGTGCCAGCGGGGCAGGGAGGAGTGAAAAACTGTTTTTT. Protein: CASGAGRSEKLFF.

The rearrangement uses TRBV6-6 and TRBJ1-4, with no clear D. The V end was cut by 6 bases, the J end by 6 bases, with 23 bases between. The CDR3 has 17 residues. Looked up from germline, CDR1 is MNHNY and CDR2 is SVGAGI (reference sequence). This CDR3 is CASSRARRVGSDEKLFF. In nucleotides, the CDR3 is TGTGCCAGCAGCCGAGCTCGCCGGGTTGGCTCGGATGAAAAACTGTTTTTT.

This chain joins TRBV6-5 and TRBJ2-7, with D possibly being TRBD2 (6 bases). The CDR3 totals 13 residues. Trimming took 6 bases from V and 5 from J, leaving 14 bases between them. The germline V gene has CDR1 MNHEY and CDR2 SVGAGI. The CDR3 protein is CASRAGGLNEQYF. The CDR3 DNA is TGTGCCAGCAGGGCAGGAGGGTTGAACGAGCAGTACTTC.

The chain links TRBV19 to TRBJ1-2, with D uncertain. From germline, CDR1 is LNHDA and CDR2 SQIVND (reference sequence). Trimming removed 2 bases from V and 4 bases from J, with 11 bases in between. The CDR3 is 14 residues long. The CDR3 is CASSIMDRGYGYTF. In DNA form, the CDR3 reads TGTGCCAGTAGTATAATGGACCGGGGCTATGGCTACACCTTC.

CDR3 nucleotides: TGTGCCAGCAGCACCGGACGGACTAGCGGGATAAGCAATGAGCAGTTCTTC. Translation gives CASSTGRTSGISNEQFF. This rearrangement joins TRBV7-3 to TRBJ2-1; 12 nucleotides match TRBD2. Losses at the gene ends were 5 bases for V and 6 bases for J; bases not matched to a gene: 11. The CDR3 contains 17 residues. CDR1 is SGHTA, CDR2 FQGTGA, per germline. Based on the CDR3 plus reference TRBV7-3 and TRBJ2-1, the full variable domain is GAGVSQTPSNKVTEKGKYVELRCDPISGHTALYWYRQSLGQGPEFLIYFQGTGAADDSGLPNDRFFAVRPEGSVSTLKIQRTERGDSAVYLCASSTGRTSGISNEQFFGPGTRLTVL.

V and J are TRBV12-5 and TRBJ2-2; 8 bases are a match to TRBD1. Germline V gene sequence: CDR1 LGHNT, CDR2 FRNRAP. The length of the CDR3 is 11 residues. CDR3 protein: CATTGAGELFF. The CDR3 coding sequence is TGTGCCACGACAGGGGCCGGGGAGCTGTTTTTT.

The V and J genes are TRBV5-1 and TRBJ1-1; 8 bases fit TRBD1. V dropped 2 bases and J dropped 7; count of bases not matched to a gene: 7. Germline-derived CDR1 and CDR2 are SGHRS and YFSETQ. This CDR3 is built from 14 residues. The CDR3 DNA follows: TGCGCCAGCAGCTTAGCAGGGGGCTTGATTGAAGCTTTCTTT. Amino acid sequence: CASSLAGGLIEAFF.

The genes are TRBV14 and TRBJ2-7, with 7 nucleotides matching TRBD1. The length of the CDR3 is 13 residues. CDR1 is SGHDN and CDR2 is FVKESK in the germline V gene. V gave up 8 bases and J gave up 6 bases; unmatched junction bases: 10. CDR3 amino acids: CASGRGPRAEQYF. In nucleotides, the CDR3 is TGTGCCAGCGGTAGGGGGCCACGGGCCGAGCAGTACTTC.

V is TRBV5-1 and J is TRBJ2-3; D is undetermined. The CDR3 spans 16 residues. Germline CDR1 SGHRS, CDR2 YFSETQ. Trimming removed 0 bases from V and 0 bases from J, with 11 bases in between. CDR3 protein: CASSLAGSPSTDTQYF. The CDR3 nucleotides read TGCGCCAGCAGCTTGGCAGGCAGTCCTAGCACAGATACGCAGTATTTT.

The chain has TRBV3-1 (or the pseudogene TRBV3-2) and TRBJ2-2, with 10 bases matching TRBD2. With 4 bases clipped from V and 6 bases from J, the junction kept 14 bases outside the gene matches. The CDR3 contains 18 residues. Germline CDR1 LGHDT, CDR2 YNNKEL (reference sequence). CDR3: CASSPSSASGSSAGELFF. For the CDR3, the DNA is TGTGCCAGCAGCCCCTCCAGCGCTAGCGGGAGTTCTGCCGGGGAGCTGTTTTTT.

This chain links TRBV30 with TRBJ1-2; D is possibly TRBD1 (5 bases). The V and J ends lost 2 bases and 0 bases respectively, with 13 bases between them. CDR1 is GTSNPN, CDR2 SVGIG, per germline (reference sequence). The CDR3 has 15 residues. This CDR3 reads CAWSRTGVANYGYTF. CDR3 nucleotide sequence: TGTGCCTGGAGTCGTACAGGTGTAGCTAACTATGGCTACACCTTC.

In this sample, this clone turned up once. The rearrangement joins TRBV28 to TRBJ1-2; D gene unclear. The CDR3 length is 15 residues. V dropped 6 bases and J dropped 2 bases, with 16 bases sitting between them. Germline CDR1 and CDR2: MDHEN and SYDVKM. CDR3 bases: TGTGCCAGCAGCCCCCCGGACGGGGTCAACTATGGCTACACCTTC. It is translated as CASSPPDGVNYGYTF.

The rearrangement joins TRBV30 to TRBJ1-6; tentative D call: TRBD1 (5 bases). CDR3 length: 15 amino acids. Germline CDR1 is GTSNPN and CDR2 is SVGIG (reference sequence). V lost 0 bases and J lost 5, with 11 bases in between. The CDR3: CAWSVPDRDNSPLHF. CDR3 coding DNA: TGTGCCTGGAGTGTACCAGACAGAGATAATTCACCCCTCCACTTT.

For the CDR3, the DNA is TGTGCCATCAGTGACCCGACAGGCTTCTACGAGCAGTACTTC. Encoded protein: CAISDPTGFYEQYF. The chain recombines TRBV10-3 with TRBJ2-7, with a tentative D call TRBD1 (6 bases). In germline, CDR1 is ENHRY, CDR2 SYGVKD. The CDR3 sequence is 14 residues long. The V end lost 3 bases, the J end lost 3 bases, and 12 bases lay between the germline ends.

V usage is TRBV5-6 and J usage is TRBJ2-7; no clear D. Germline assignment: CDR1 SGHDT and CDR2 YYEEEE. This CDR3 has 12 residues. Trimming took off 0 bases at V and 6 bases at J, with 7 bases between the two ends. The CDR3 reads CASSLGLSEQYF. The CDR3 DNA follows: TGTGCCAGCAGCTTGGGACTTTCCGAGCAGTACTTC.

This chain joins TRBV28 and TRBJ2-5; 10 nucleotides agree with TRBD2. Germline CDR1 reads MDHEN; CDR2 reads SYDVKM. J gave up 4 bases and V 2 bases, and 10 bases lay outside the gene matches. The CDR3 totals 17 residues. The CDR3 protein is CASSLGGLAGVRETQYF. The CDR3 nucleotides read TGTGCCAGCAGTTTAGGGGGTCTAGCGGGAGTACGAGAGACCCAGTACTTC.

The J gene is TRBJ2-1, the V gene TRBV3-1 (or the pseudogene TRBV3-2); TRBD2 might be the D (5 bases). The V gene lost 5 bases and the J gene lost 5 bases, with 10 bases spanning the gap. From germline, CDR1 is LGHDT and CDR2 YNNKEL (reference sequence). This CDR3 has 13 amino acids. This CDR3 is CASSYRGNNEQFF. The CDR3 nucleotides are TGTGCCAGCAGCTATCGGGGTAACAATGAGCAGTTCTTC.

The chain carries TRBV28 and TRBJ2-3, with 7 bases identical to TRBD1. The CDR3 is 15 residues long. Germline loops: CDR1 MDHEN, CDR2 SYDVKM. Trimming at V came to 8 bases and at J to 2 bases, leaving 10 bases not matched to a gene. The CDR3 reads CASQSAGGDTDTQYF. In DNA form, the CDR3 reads TGTGCCAGCCAGAGCGCAGGGGGAGACACAGATACGCAGTATTTT.

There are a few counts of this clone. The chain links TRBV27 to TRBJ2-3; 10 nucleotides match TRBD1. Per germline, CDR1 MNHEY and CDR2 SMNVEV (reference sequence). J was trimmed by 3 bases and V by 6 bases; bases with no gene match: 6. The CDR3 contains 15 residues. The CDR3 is CASRPWTGGTDTQYF. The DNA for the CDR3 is TGTGCCAGCAGACCATGGACAGGGGGAACAGATACGCAGTATTTT.

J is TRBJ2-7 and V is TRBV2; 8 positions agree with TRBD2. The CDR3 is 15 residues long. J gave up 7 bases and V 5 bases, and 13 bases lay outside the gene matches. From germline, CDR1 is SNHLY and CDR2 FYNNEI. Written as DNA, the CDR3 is TGTGCCAGCAGTCACCCGGGACTAGGGATGGGGGAGCAGTACTTC. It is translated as CASSHPGLGMGEQYF.